This T cell receptor beta chain was retrieved from a study of cytomegalovirus exposure and HLA in healthy donors (dated 2017 in TCRdb). Study-level background: According to an earlier analysis of around 600 of the donors, 150 million to 200 million T cells yielded 90 million to 140 million unique TCR beta sequences and approximately 300 Gb of sequence data. Around 320 gigabases of sequencing data and approximately 84 million unique TCR sequences were included in an early release covering about 600 HLA-typed donors. All discovery cohort repertoires had been generated on a single sequencing platform. To study patterns of TCR occurrence, a later analysis re-analyzed previously published TCR beta repertoires from several hundred donors and added high-resolution HLA genotyping. Among some 400 genotyped donors of the cohort, an average of approximately 220,000 unique TCR beta nucleotide sequences was sequenced per donor, of which 15% to 20% were non-productive. Rather than using new phenotypic data, the later analysis identified candidate immune exposures from TCR beta sequences and from how often those sequences occurred across donors. A separate validation cohort of some 130 different subjects was used in addition to the 666-subject first cohort. Donor age, sex, ethnicity and CMV serostatus were compiled together with the repertoire data. To predict cytomegalovirus infection status, the study brought together high-throughput TCR immunosequencing, statistical association of individual TCRs with disease status, and machine learning. The study aimed to test whether signatures of past pathogen exposure could be identified by cataloging public T cell receptors. The number of donors typed differed by locus, with roughly 629-640 for A, B, C, DRB1 and DQB1, over 500 for DQA1, under 610 for DPA1, and some 440 for DPB1. Using immunosequencing, the study profiled T cell repertoires from 666 subjects and related those repertoires to cytomegalovirus serostatus. About five DR-DQ haplotypes were treated as single units for association and clustering because of strong linkage in the cohort. In a later genetic analysis, genome-wide SNP genotypes for about three fifths of the roughly 670 donors were used, and that subset was treated as a discovery cohort. Among the 398 genotyped donors, around 81% belonged to the genetic ancestry cluster associated with self-reported Caucasian donors. An earlier analysis of 587 of the donors applied high-throughput TCR beta sequencing to assess whether each TCR beta V gene segment acted as functional or pseudogenic. HLA typing covered class I and class II loci at four-digit resolution.

The paper's findings and limits, for the study overall: HLA typing was unavailable for some donors at each locus, so association tests used only the typed subset. While some public TCRs were present in many individuals, most TCR sequences turned up only very rarely across donors. Immune exposure information for the cohort was limited to CMV serostatus. In a later analysis, 16,951 TCR beta sequences were associated with specific HLA alleles at a false discovery rate of 0.05. According to a later genetic analysis, donors in an Asian-associated ancestry cluster had fewer N-insertions in productive TCRs than the approximately 700-donor mean. According to a later analysis, parvovirus B19, influenza, CMV and Epstein-Barr virus appeared linked to several top co-occurrence clusters. Because counts were too low, 15 to 20 rarely observed V segments, including chromosome 9 orphons, were left out of the earlier analysis of several hundred of the donors. In this cohort, only TCR beta chains were sequenced, and detectable features were limited by the absence of alpha or paired-chain data. In a later analysis, TCR association rates were found to vary across HLA loci, with the most associated TCRs seen for DRB1 alleles and the fewest for HLA-C alleles. A later analysis found that most CMV-associated TCR beta chains appeared HLA-restricted, with HLA associations seemingly driven largely by CMV exposure. A group of highly shared sequence variants was considered likely to be a technical artifact of the sequencing pipeline. The presence/absence analyses assumed that sequencing depth was roughly uniform across donors, and that assumption may not be true. In a later genetic analysis, a missense DCLRE1C variant was associated with V-gene and J-gene trimming of TCR beta chains, and the association was replicated in an independent cohort. The classifier was reported to diagnose cytomegalovirus status with high specificity and sensitivity in both the original and validation cohorts. A further reported finding was that TCR beta sequences accurately predicted the HLA-A and HLA-B alleles for most subjects in the first cohort. In an earlier analysis of more than 500 of the donors, most TCR beta V segments appeared in productive rearrangements about 90% or about 30% of the time, broadly matching IMGT annotations. In vitro tests confirmed that three of the cytomegalovirus-associated TCR beta chains recognize cytomegalovirus antigens. Some IMGT-functional V segments, including TRBV6-2 and TRBV6-3, could not be told apart with the 87-base-pair reads, so those segments were excluded. Compared with equally common non-associated chains, HLA-associated TCR beta chains in a later analysis were more clonally expanded and had lower generation probabilities. Correlated functional status among segregating V segments might be attributable to linkage disequilibrium, but an unknown experimental factor could not be ruled out. The authors suggested that the approach could potentially be generalized to other disease states and immunological phenotypes. The study gave a list of under 200 TCR beta chains associated with cytomegalovirus. When HLA alleles, especially DR and DQ, strongly co-occurred, TCR associations were difficult to assign to individual alleles.

This clone turned up a few times. Its antigen is not yet known. There are no base qualities to consult, and no much larger clone falls within one base. The library was prepared using the immunoSEQ multiplex PCR assay. The multiplex PCR relied on a mix of 60 forward primers for TCR Vbeta segments and 13 reverse primers for TCR Jbeta segments. The CDR3 region of rearranged TCR beta genes was amplified from genomic DNA by a multiplex PCR assay. Amplified TCR beta libraries were sequenced as 87-base-pair reads on the Illumina HiSeq System. Turning to the authors' computational methods: A later analysis tallied tens of millions of unique TCR beta chains across the 666 repertoires, and about 10 million of those chains were shared by two or more donors. Raw reads were error-corrected and collapsed into unique sequences with a nearest-neighbor algorithm that merged closely related sequences to remove PCR and sequencing errors. To assign V, D and J gene segments, CDR3 sequences were aligned to IMGT reference sequences. For a sequence to be retained, a match of at least six nucleotides was required to both a V gene segment and a J gene segment. A rearrangement was called productive if the CDR3 had no stop codons and remained in frame with V and J, and every other rearrangement was called non-productive. Following IMGT convention, CDR3 was defined as the stretch from the second conserved V-encoded cysteine up to the conserved J-encoded phenylalanine. Sequences without an unambiguous match to a single V gene segment were excluded from the earlier analysis of a few hundred of the donors. In an earlier analysis of some 590 of the donors, a V segment was called functional when productive rearrangements were above 56.7%, and segregating when the standard deviation between donors exceeded 5%. A statistical classification framework was built for diagnosing cytomegalovirus status from the catalog of TCR beta chain sequences. In a later analysis, TCR nucleotide sequences were compared against IMGT/GENE-DB human TR gene sequences so that V and J genes could be assigned. A later analysis assigned CDR3 sequences and most-parsimonious VDJ recombination scenarios with the TCRdist pipeline. In a later analysis, each TCR beta chain was defined by its CDR3 amino acid sequence together with its V-gene family, and reads without a unique V-gene family were excluded. In a later analysis, 450 to 600 highly shared, low-generation-probability nucleotide sequences were removed to address suspected cross-contamination and a sequencing artifact. In a later analysis, a clonal expansion index for each public chain was calculated from normalized within-repertoire ranks of inferred template counts. Generation probabilities in a later analysis came from a VDJ recombination model fitted to out-of-frame rearrangements, and those results were checked against IGoR. In a later analysis, hypergeometric tests were used to score TCR-TCR, TCR-HLA and TCR-CMV co-occurrence, with a repertoire-size bias correction applied to TCR pairs. A later analysis estimated false discovery rates by permuting HLA or CMV assignments 20 times. In a later analysis, co-occurring TCRs were grouped using DBSCAN, with TCRdist sequence similarity added in when clustering inside HLA-allele-positive subsets. Co-occurrence clustering excluded repertoires with fewer than 30,000 or more than 120,000 public chains, plus five with anomalous nucleotide sharing. TCRdb provides this immuneACCESS table in a form limited to in-frame rearrangements. Some clones are lacking; in checked studies, under half of them reflect an unresolved V gene, and why the rest are absent is not known. V and J calls plus clone size are reproduced from that table; the DNA served to infer D and trimming. The sample records some 80,000 clones, roughly 79% of which are singletons. The ten largest clones add up to less than 2% of the sample.

V is cut by 10 bases and J by 3 bases, and the space between the germline ends is 9 bases. CDR1 and CDR2, looked up from the germline V gene, are MDHEN and SYDVKM. From cysteine to phenylalanine, the CDR3 is 11 amino acids long. Only the CDR3 DNA is retained, 33 bases long and in frame from the first base. The cohort was made up of roughly 670 healthy bone marrow donors. All cohort members were sampled while nominally healthy, although unrecorded immune exposures were likely present. The donor was CMV seronegative and was included in the group of hundreds of seronegative cohort members. Each donor provided a peripheral blood sample, and peripheral blood mononuclear cells were used for TCR beta sequencing. Genomic DNA was extracted from the blood cell samples with the Qiagen DNeasy Blood Extraction Kit.

Sample: PBMCs. The chain joins TRBV28 to TRBJ1-2; no confident D gene assignment can be made. The sequence came from a man aged 40-49 years in good health and CMV-seronegative. Here is the DNA: TGTGCCACCTCGGGAGACTATGGCTACACCTTC. The resulting protein is CATSGDYGYTF.